These 21 T cell receptor beta chains came from one sample sequenced in a study of T cell changes during pregnancy in multiple sclerosis. Sequenced by immunoSEQ multiplex PCR; TCRdb stores in-frame clones only, minus some. Of 50,000 to 70,000 clones listed, roughly 92% are singletons. The specimen was peripheral blood, collected in the second trimester of pregnancy. These receptors all come from a female donor with multiple sclerosis, enrolled in a pregnancy study.

This chain connects TRBV2 to TRBJ1-5, with D maybe TRBD1 (5 bases). V was pared by 2 bases and J by 4 bases, with 12 bases between. Germline CDR1 SNHLY, CDR2 FYNNEI. The CDR3 is 15 amino acids. CDR3 bases: TGTGCCAGCAGTGAACAAATCCAGGGAAATCAGCCCCAGCATTTT. Translation: CASSEQIQGNQPQHF.

This sequence joins TRBV7-6 and TRBJ2-2; TRBD2 agrees at 9 bases. The V and J ends lost 5 bases and 6 bases, in that order; junction bases with no gene match: 7. In germline, CDR1 is SGHVS, CDR2 FNYEAQ. This CDR3 is 15 amino acids long. The CDR3 here is CASSISGRSPGELFF. Written as DNA, the CDR3 is TGTGCCAGCAGCATTAGCGGGAGATCCCCCGGGGAGCTGTTTTTT.

The chain joins TRBV28 to TRBJ1-4; D remains ambiguous. Germline CDR1 is MDHEN and CDR2 is SYDVKM. CDR3 length: 14 amino acids. V shed 8 bases and J shed 2 bases, with 12 bases lying between them. The CDR3 region is CASEAGWTNEKLFF. The DNA of the CDR3 is TGTGCCAGCGAGGCGGGATGGACTAATGAAAAACTGTTTTTT.

This clone showed up just once. V gene TRBV19 combines with J gene TRBJ1-5; unclear D gene. The CDR3 covers 16 residues. The germline V and J ends were trimmed by 1 base and 7 bases, with 17 bases remaining between them. Germline V lookup: CDR1 LNHDA, CDR2 SQIVND (reference sequence). For the CDR3, the DNA is TGTGCCAGTAGTATAGGCGGAGTCCCAGCCAGCCAGCCCCAGCATTTT. Protein sequence: CASSIGGVPASQPQHF. Filled out from reference TRBV19 and TRBJ1-5, the complete variable domain reads DGGITQSPKYLFRKEGQNVTLSCEQNLNHDAMYWYRQDPGQGLRLIYYSQIVNDFQKGDIAEGYSVSREKKESFPLTVTSAQKNPTAFYLCASSIGGVPASQPQHFGDGTRLSIL.

The chain joins TRBV10-2 to TRBJ2-7; D may be TRBD2 (6 bases). This CDR3 comprises 16 residues. The ends were cut back, 6 bases at V and 0 bases at J, with 18 bases in the middle. Germline CDR1 WSHSY, CDR2 SAAADI. CDR3 sequence reads: CASSDNWGLSSYEQYF. In DNA form, the CDR3 reads TGCGCCAGCAGCGACAACTGGGGACTGAGCTCCTACGAGCAGTACTTC.

The chain recombines TRBV5-4 with TRBJ2-3; a possible D gene is TRBD2 (6 bases). Trimming cost V 1 base and J 4 bases, with 16 bases left between them. The CDR3 consists of 16 residues. CDR1 SGHNT and CDR2 YYREEE come from the germline V gene (reference sequence). CDR3 loop: CASSLKVRETADTQYF. The CDR3 DNA reads as TGTGCCAGCAGCTTGAAGGTGCGGGAAACGGCAGATACGCAGTATTTT.

The sample holds one count of this clone. The chain has TRBV7-2 and TRBJ1-6, with TRBD1 identical over 9 bases. V shed 5 bases, J shed 7 bases, and the junction held 9 bases outside the gene matches. Looked up from germline, CDR1 is SGHTA and CDR2 is FQGNSA. The CDR3 loop spans 16 amino acids. CDR3 sequence (DNA): TGTGCCAGCAGCATGTTTTACGACAGGGGGAATTCACCCCTCCACTTT. Translation gives CASSMFYDRGNSPLHF.

This clone was picked up one time. Sequence at one end of the junction differs from germline and may be a read error. V usage is TRBV4-1 and J usage is TRBJ2-3; the match to TRBD2 covers 8 bases. The length of the CDR3 is 17 residues. Germline V gives CDR1 MGHRA, CDR2 YSYEKL. CDR3 sequence (DNA): TGCGCCAGCAGCCAGGGAGAATGGGGACTAGTAACAGGTACGCAGTATTTT. Its protein product is CASSQGEWGLVTGTQYF.

The chain links TRBV19 to TRBJ1-1; 7 bases agree with TRBD1. Germline lookup yields CDR1 LNHDA and CDR2 SQIVND (reference sequence). V shed 5 bases and J 7 bases; nucleotides not matched to a gene: 7. CDR3 size: 13 residues. The CDR3 nucleotides are TGTGCCAGTAGTGGGGGACAGCTTCTTGAAGCTTTCTTT. Its translation: CASSGGQLLEAFF. Using reference TRBV19 and TRBJ1-1 for the parts outside the CDR3, the full variable domain is DGGITQSPKYLFRKEGQNVTLSCEQNLNHDAMYWYRQDPGQGLRLIYYSQIVNDFQKGDIAEGYSVSREKKESFPLTVTSAQKNPTAFYLCASSGGQLLEAFFGQGTRLTVV.

This chain uses TRBV19 with TRBJ2-3; D possibly corresponds to TRBD1 (5 bases). Trimming took 1 base from V and 3 from J, leaving 11 bases between them. The CDR3 totals 15 residues. The germline V gene has CDR1 LNHDA and CDR2 SQIVND (reference sequence). CDR3 DNA sequence: TGTGCCAGTAGTATAGGCGTCAGGGCTACAGATACGCAGTATTTT. It yields the protein CASSIGVRATDTQYF.

The chain employs TRBV28 and TRBJ1-4; 7 bases line up with TRBD1. With V trimmed by 5 bases and J by 8 bases, 11 bases remained unmatched. The CDR3 is 15 residues long. CDR1 and CDR2 (germline): MDHEN, SYDVKM. The CDR3 DNA reads as TGTGCCAGCAGTCCTAGGACAGGAGGGGAAGAAAAACTGTTTTTT. It is translated as CASSPRTGGEEKLFF.

J is TRBJ1-1 and V is TRBV11-2; weak D call: TRBD1 (6 bases). V was shortened by 6 bases and J by 3 bases, with 17 bases between the two germline ends. Germline V gives CDR1 SGHAT, CDR2 FQNNGV. The CDR3 runs 15 residues. CDR3 loop: CASRPTGIIYTEAFF. As DNA, the CDR3 is TGTGCCAGCAGACCTACAGGGATTATTTACACTGAAGCTTTCTTT.

The J gene is TRBJ2-3, the V gene TRBV10-3, with 7 bases identical to TRBD2. Trimming took 6 bases from V and 5 from J; bases not matched to a gene: 14. Germline loops: CDR1 ENHRY, CDR2 SYGVKD. The CDR3 runs to 16 residues. CDR3 in amino acids: CAIREASGIEGDTQYF. In nucleotides, the CDR3 is TGTGCCATCAGAGAGGCTAGCGGAATAGAAGGAGATACGCAGTATTTT.

The gene calls are TRBV19 and TRBJ1-2; 8 bases agree with TRBD1. CDR3 length equals 13 residues. The V segment lost 5 bases and the J segment 7 bases; nucleotides outside the gene matches: 6. The germline V gene has CDR1 LNHDA and CDR2 SQIVND (reference sequence). For the CDR3, the DNA is TGTGCCAGTAGTGTACCAGGGGGCTCTGGCTACACCTTC. This codes for CASSVPGGSGYTF.

The chain uses TRBV7-2 and TRBJ1-2; 7 nucleotides line up with TRBD1. CDR3 length equals 14 residues. The germline V gene has CDR1 SGHTA and CDR2 FQGNSA. Unmatched junction bases numbered 0, after V lost 0 bases and J lost 2 bases. The DNA for the CDR3 is TGTGCCAGCAGCTTAGCGACAGGGAACTATGGCTACACCTTC. It encodes CASSLATGNYGYTF.

The chain carries TRBV5-4 and TRBJ2-1; D is unclear. The germline CDR1 and CDR2 sequences are SGHNT and YYREEE (reference sequence). V lost 0 bases to trimming and J lost 2 bases, with 9 bases between them. The CDR3 runs 15 residues. The CDR3: CASSLETNPYNEQFF. CDR3 sequence (DNA): TGTGCCAGCAGCTTGGAAACTAACCCCTACAATGAGCAGTTCTTC.

This chain joins TRBV7-8 and TRBJ1-2, with a possible D match to TRBD1 (5 bases). V was cut by 5 bases and J by 2 bases, with 9 bases left in between. The CDR3 length is 13 residues. Germline CDR1 SGHVS, CDR2 FQNEAQ. The CDR3 reads CASSTQGNYGYTF. CDR3 sequence (DNA): TGTGCCAGCAGCACTCAGGGCAACTATGGCTACACCTTC.

The rearrangement joins TRBV5-1 to TRBJ2-7; a weak D match, TRBD1 (6 bases). V shed 0 bases and J shed 2 bases, with 12 bases lying between them. The CDR3 is made up of 15 amino acids. Looked up from germline, CDR1 is SGHRS and CDR2 is YFSETQ. The CDR3: CASSLGQGTTYEQYF. CDR3 nucleotide sequence: TGCGCCAGCAGCTTGGGGCAGGGGACCACCTACGAGCAGTACTTC.

V is TRBV7-3 and J is TRBJ2-3; TRBD2 is a possible D gene (6 bases). Germline V gene data show CDR1 as SGHTA and CDR2 as FQGTGA. The germline V and J ends were trimmed by 5 bases and 6 bases, with 18 bases remaining between them. The CDR3 is made up of 15 amino acids. CDR3 nucleotide sequence: TGTGCCAGCAGCCCGCGATCGGGAGTAGCGGATACGCAGTATTTT. Translation: CASSPRSGVADTQYF.

This chain connects TRBV25-1 to TRBJ1-5; D gene unclear. This CDR3 has 14 residues. The germline gives CDR1 MGHDK, CDR2 SYGVNS. Trimming left V 6 bases short and J 8 bases short, with 17 bases between. In DNA, the CDR3 is TGTGCCAGCAGCCCAAATGGCCCGGGGAAGCCCCAGCATTTT. Its translation is CASSPNGPGKPQHF. Based on the CDR3 plus reference TRBV25-1 and TRBJ1-5, the full variable domain is EADIYQTPRYLVIGTGKKITLECSQTMGHDKMYWYQQDPGMELHLIHYSYGVNSTEKGDLSSESTVSRIRTEHFPLTLESARPSHTSQYLCASSPNGPGKPQHFGDGTRLSIL.

The chain links TRBV4-1 to TRBJ2-1; 10 bases map to TRBD2. Trimming removed 2 bases from V and 7 bases from J; junction bases left unmatched: 8. Per the germline V gene, CDR1 is MGHRA and CDR2 is YSYEKL. This CDR3 spans 16 amino acids. The CDR3 DNA sequence: TGCGCCAGCAGCCAATTTGAGCTAGCGGGGGCGAATGAGCAGTTCTTC. It yields the protein CASSQFELAGANEQFF.